The entry below gives a single TCR beta chain sequence along with its context. Assay used: immunoSEQ multiplex PCR; TCRdb lists only in-frame clones, some missing. Across roughly 9,900 clones, the top ten clones capture 0.85% to 1.3% of the sample. Germline V lookup: CDR1 MDHEN, CDR2 SYDVKM. There are 15 residues in the CDR3. The DNA is not on file. The data are from a study of synovial regulatory T cells in juvenile arthritis. The genes are TRBV28 and TRBJ2-7; the TRBD1 assignment by TCRdb is unverifiable without DNA. This TCR was recovered from a donor younger than 30 with juvenile idiopathic arthritis. Sequencing input: Treg cells from blood. Stated subset: remaining (HLA-DR-negative) circulating blood Treg cells. The CDR3 sequence: CASSFPTGGHYEQYF.